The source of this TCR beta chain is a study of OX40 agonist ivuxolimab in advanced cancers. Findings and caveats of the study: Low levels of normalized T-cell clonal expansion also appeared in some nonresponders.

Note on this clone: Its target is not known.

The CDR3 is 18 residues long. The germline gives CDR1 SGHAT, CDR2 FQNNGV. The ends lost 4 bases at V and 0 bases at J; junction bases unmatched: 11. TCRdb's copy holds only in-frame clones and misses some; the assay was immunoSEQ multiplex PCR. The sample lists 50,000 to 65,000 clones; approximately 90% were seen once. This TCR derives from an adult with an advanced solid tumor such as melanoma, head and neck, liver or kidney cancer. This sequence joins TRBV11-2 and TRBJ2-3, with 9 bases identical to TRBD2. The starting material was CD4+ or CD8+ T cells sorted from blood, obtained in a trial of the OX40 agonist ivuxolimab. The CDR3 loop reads CASSSAGGATLSTDTQYF. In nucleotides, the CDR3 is TGTGCCAGCAGCTCAGCGGGGGGCGCGACCCTTAGCACAGATACGCAGTATTTT.